The 27 T cell receptor beta chains presented below share a single source sample, sequenced in a study of STAT5B mutations in CD4+ large granular lymphocyte leukemia. The assay was immunoSEQ multiplex PCR, and TCRdb's table has in-frame clones only and misses some. The repertoire holds tens of thousands of clones, with approximately 81% as singletons. Source material: CD4+ T cells from blood buffy coats. These receptors were collected from a human donor in good health.

The V gene is TRBV6-5, the J gene TRBJ1-4; D might be TRBD1 (6 bases). Germline lookup yields CDR1 MNHEY and CDR2 SVGAGI. The germline V and J ends were trimmed by 4 bases and 5 bases, with 8 bases remaining between them. The CDR3 sequence is 13 residues long. CDR3: CASSWTENEKLFF. In DNA form, the CDR3 reads TGTGCCAGCAGTTGGACAGAGAATGAAAAACTGTTTTTT.

The J gene is TRBJ2-7, the V gene TRBV30; D not certain. The germline V gene encodes CDR1 GTSNPN and CDR2 SVGIG (reference sequence). This CDR3 has 13 residues. V was pared by 1 base and J by 7 bases, with 14 bases between. The CDR3 nucleotides read TGTGCCTGGAGTGCCAATTCCTTCGGGGAGCAGTACTTC. Its protein is CAWSANSFGEQYF.

V is TRBV5-1 and J is TRBJ2-4, with no clear D. The CDR3 is 13 amino acids. Germline V gene data show CDR1 as SGHRS and CDR2 as YFSETQ. Trimming left V 0 bases short and J 9 bases short, with 10 bases between. The CDR3 DNA is TGCGCCAGCAGCTTGGCGGCCTTGAGCATTCAGTACTTC. It yields the protein CASSLAALSIQYF.

CDR3 amino acids: CASSVDIGRDTEAFF. The CDR3 region has the DNA TGTGCCAGCAGCGTAGATATCGGTCGGGACACTGAAGCTTTCTTT. The chain combines TRBV9 with TRBJ1-1; D not certain. From germline, CDR1 is SGDLS and CDR2 YYNGEE. V was pared by 0 bases and J by 3 bases, with 12 bases between. CDR3 length: 15 amino acids.

The chain recombines TRBV5-4 with TRBJ2-1, with TRBD2 identical over 7 bases. Looked up from germline, CDR1 is SGHNT and CDR2 is YYREEE (reference sequence). The ends lost 3 bases at V and 7 bases at J; junction bases unmatched: 4. The CDR3 has 13 residues. CDR3 loop: CASSYRTRNEQFF. In nucleotides, the CDR3 is TGTGCCAGCAGCTATAGGACTAGAAATGAGCAGTTCTTC.

The rearrangement uses TRBV7-6 and TRBJ1-1; TRBD1 is a possible D gene (6 bases). CDR1 is SGHVS, CDR2 FNYEAQ, per germline. Between the trimmed V and J ends, which lost 5 bases and 4 bases, there was a span of 11 bases. This CDR3 comprises 13 residues. The CDR3 coding sequence is TGTGCCAGCAGCGCTTACAGGGCCACTGAAGCTTTCTTT. Protein sequence: CASSAYRATEAFF.

In DNA, the CDR3 is TGCGCCAGCAGCTTGGCCGGGGCTATCACAGATACGCAGTATTTT. It codes for CASSLAGAITDTQYF. The chain has TRBV5-1 and TRBJ2-3; D may be TRBD1 or TRBD2 (5 bases each). Per germline, CDR1 SGHRS and CDR2 YFSETQ. The CDR3 contains 15 residues. Trimming pared 0 bases from V and 2 bases from J, leaving 10 bases between.

The chain uses TRBV19 and TRBJ1-3; D is unclear. Trimming pared 3 bases from V and 0 bases from J, leaving 12 bases between. The germline V gene has CDR1 LNHDA and CDR2 SQIVND (reference sequence). The CDR3 sequence is 16 residues long. Written as DNA, the CDR3 is TGTGCCAGTAGTATTACCGGACTGAACTCTGGAAACACCATATATTTT. Translation: CASSITGLNSGNTIYF.

J is TRBJ1-2 and V is TRBV18; 7 bases are shared with TRBD1. CDR3 length: 17 amino acids. Per the germline V gene, CDR1 is KGHSH and CDR2 is LQKENI. Losses at the gene ends were 2 bases for V and 3 bases for J; bases not matched to a gene: 12. The CDR3 DNA sequence: TGTGCCAGCTCACCATTGTCACAGGACAGGAGCCACTATGGCTACACCTTC. It yields the protein CASSPLSQDRSHYGYTF. The full variable domain, in which reference TRBV18 and TRBJ1-2 provide the parts outside the CDR3, is NAGVMQNPRHLVRRRGQEARLRCSPMKGHSHVYWYRQLPEEGLKFMVYLQKENIIDESGMPKERFSAEFPKEGPSILRIQQVVRGDSAAYFCASSPLSQDRSHYGYTFGSGTRLTVV.

In DNA, the CDR3 is TGTGCCAGCAGCGTATCCCTATACTATGGCTACACCTTC. Translating it yields CASSVSLYYGYTF. The chain employs TRBV9 and TRBJ1-2; D is undetermined. The V gene lost 1 base and the J gene lost 3 bases, with 7 bases spanning the gap. The CDR3 consists of 13 residues. The V gene's germline CDR1 is SGDLS and CDR2 YYNGEE.

The chain carries TRBV14 and TRBJ2-7, with 8 bases lining up with TRBD1. Germline V gene data show CDR1 as SGHDN and CDR2 as FVKESK. The CDR3 is 16 amino acids. V was clipped by 2 bases and J by 6 bases; unmatched bases: 12. The CDR3 spells CASSQYQQGVFVEQYF. The CDR3 nucleotides are TGTGCCAGCAGCCAATACCAACAGGGGGTTTTTGTCGAGCAGTACTTC.

V is TRBV4-3 and J is TRBJ1-1; unclear D gene. The CDR3 spans 16 residues. The V gene lost 0 bases and the J gene lost 5 bases, with 16 bases spanning the gap. In germline, CDR1 is LGHNA, CDR2 YSLEER. DNA of the CDR3: TGCGCCAGCAGCCAAGATTGGGGAAGGGTGGGAACTGAAGCTTTCTTT. Translation gives CASSQDWGRVGTEAFF.

V usage is TRBV9 and J usage is TRBJ2-1; D call uncertain. V dropped 3 bases and J dropped 1 base, with 8 bases sitting between them. Looked up from germline, CDR1 is SGDLS and CDR2 is YYNGEE. The CDR3 loop spans 14 amino acids. CDR3 sequence reads: CASSAFSSYNEQFF. The CDR3, as DNA: TGTGCCAGCAGCGCATTTAGTTCCTACAATGAGCAGTTCTTC.

The chain carries TRBV18 and TRBJ2-3; D gene uncertain. This CDR3 contains 15 residues. Trimming shortened V by 2 bases and J by 0 bases, and 9 bases separated the two germline ends. Germline V gives CDR1 KGHSH, CDR2 LQKENI. DNA of the CDR3: TGTGCCAGCTCACCAGCTGTGGATAGCACAGATACGCAGTATTTT. Its protein is CASSPAVDSTDTQYF.

On this clone: At one boundary the junction diverges from the germline segment, which might be a read error. The J gene is TRBJ2-7, the V gene TRBV6-5; 7 bases fit TRBD1. This CDR3 has 12 residues. The germline V gene has CDR1 MNHEY and CDR2 SVGAGI. CDR3 coding DNA: TGTGCCATCAGTCTGACAGGGTCCGAGCAGTACTTC. Translating it yields CAISLTGSEQYF.

This sequence joins TRBV7-2 and TRBJ2-1; D gene uncertain. Trimming shortened V by 1 base and J by 0 bases, and 10 bases separated the two germline ends. Germline V gene data show CDR1 as SGHTA and CDR2 as FQGNSA. The CDR3 is 16 residues long. CDR3 sequence (DNA): TGTGCCAGCAGCTTAGTAGGGTCCATCTCCTACAATGAGCAGTTCTTC. Translated: CASSLVGSISYNEQFF.

This clone was counted a few times. The chain employs TRBV19 and TRBJ1-2; D remains ambiguous. V was clipped by 4 bases and J by 7 bases, with 4 bases between them. Per germline, CDR1 LNHDA and CDR2 SQIVND (reference sequence). The CDR3 covers 10 residues. DNA for the CDR3: TGTGCCAGTAGTAATGGTGGCTACACCTTC. Residues: CASSNGGYTF.

The chain is built from TRBV5-1 and TRBJ1-1, with 7 bases identical to TRBD1. The V gene's germline CDR1 is SGHRS and CDR2 YFSETQ. This CDR3 comprises 16 residues. Losses at the gene ends were 3 bases for V and 0 bases for J; bases not matched to a gene: 8. CDR3 in DNA: TGCGCCAGCAGCTCAGTGGGACAGACTTTGAACACTGAAGCTTTCTTT. It is translated as CASSSVGQTLNTEAFF. Looking up the rest from reference TRBV5-1 and TRBJ1-1 gives the full variable domain: KAGVTQTPRYLIKTRGQQVTLSCSPISGHRSVSWYQQTPGQGLQFLFEYFSETQRNKGNFPGRFSGRQFSNSRSEMNVSTLELGDSALYLCASSSVGQTLNTEAFFGQGTRLTVV.

The rearrangement uses TRBV6-6 and TRBJ2-5, with D perhaps TRBD1 (5 bases). This CDR3 comprises 14 residues. V dropped 7 bases and J dropped 4 bases, with 16 bases sitting between them. Germline CDR1 reads MNHNY; CDR2 reads SVGAGI (reference sequence). As DNA, the CDR3 is TGTGCCAGCATGGGGCCGACCGCTGGAGAGACCCAGTACTTC. Its translation: CASMGPTAGETQYF.

This sequence joins TRBV19 and TRBJ2-5; D is unclear. Germline V gene data show CDR1 as LNHDA and CDR2 as SQIVND (reference sequence). The CDR3 is made up of 13 amino acids. With 4 bases removed from V and 4 bases from J, the gap between germline ends came to 10 bases. CDR3 loop: CASSREGTETQYF. In DNA, the CDR3 is TGTGCCAGTAGTAGGGAAGGCACAGAGACCCAGTACTTC. Looking up the rest from reference TRBV19 and TRBJ2-5 gives the full variable domain: DGGITQSPKYLFRKEGQNVTLSCEQNLNHDAMYWYRQDPGQGLRLIYYSQIVNDFQKGDIAEGYSVSREKKESFPLTVTSAQKNPTAFYLCASSREGTETQYFGPGTRLLVL.

This clone has only a few counts. This chain joins TRBV19 and TRBJ2-7, with 9 bases that match TRBD1. Looked up from germline, CDR1 is LNHDA and CDR2 is SQIVND (reference sequence). Trimming removed 6 bases from V and 7 bases from J; junction bases left unmatched: 10. There are 14 residues in the CDR3. CDR3 bases: TGTGCCAGTAGCCAAAACAGGGGGCAAGGGGAGCAGTACTTC. Translated, it gives CASSQNRGQGEQYF.

The CDR3 nucleotides are TGCGCCAGCAGCCAAGATCGTCCCACCGGGGGGGACACTGAAGCTTTCTTT. This gives the protein CASSQDRPTGGDTEAFF. The chain couples TRBV4-3 to TRBJ1-1; possible D gene TRBD1, 5 bases. From germline, CDR1 is LGHNA and CDR2 YSLEER. This CDR3 is built from 17 residues. Trimming removed 0 bases at V and 3 bases at J, with 17 bases between.

The chain employs TRBV29-1 and TRBJ1-2; unclear D gene. V was pared by 4 bases and J by 14 bases, with 17 bases between. Per the germline V gene, CDR1 is SQVTM and CDR2 is ANQGSEA. CDR3 length: 11 residues. The CDR3 protein is CSVVNPSKETF. DNA for the CDR3: TGCAGCGTTGTAAACCCATCCAAGGAGACCTTC.

This chain links TRBV27 with TRBJ2-4, with unresolved D. The CDR3 loop spans 15 amino acids. The germline V gene has CDR1 MNHEY and CDR2 SMNVEV (reference sequence). Trimming pared 6 bases from V and 2 bases from J, leaving 14 bases between. CDR3 amino acids: CASRLEAATKNIQYF. The CDR3 nucleotides are TGTGCCAGCAGGCTAGAGGCGGCTACCAAAAACATTCAGTACTTC.

The chain joins TRBV9 to TRBJ2-3, with TRBD2 identical over 7 bases. The V and J ends lost 2 bases and 0 bases, in that order; junction bases with no gene match: 3. Germline V gives CDR1 SGDLS, CDR2 YYNGEE. The CDR3 sequence is 15 residues long. The CDR3 region is CASSVGLTSTDTQYF. The DNA of the CDR3 is TGTGCCAGCAGCGTGGGACTAACTAGCACAGATACGCAGTATTTT.

This clone was counted once. Within the sample, other DNA sequences also encode this same CDR3. The chain combines TRBV5-4 with TRBJ1-2; 11 bases agree with TRBD1. V lost 0 bases, J lost 7 bases, and 5 bases stayed unmatched. The CDR3 extends over 15 amino acids. Germline assignment: CDR1 SGHNT and CDR2 YYREEE (reference sequence). This chain's CDR3 is CASSLARTGGIGYTF. In DNA form, the CDR3 reads TGTGCCAGCAGCTTGGCTCGGACAGGGGGCATTGGCTACACCTTC.

The chain recombines TRBV28 with TRBJ1-5; TRBD1 aligns across 7 bases. The V gene's germline CDR1 is MDHEN and CDR2 SYDVKM. V was pared by 6 bases and J by 2 bases, with 13 bases of the junction left unmatched. The CDR3 is 17 amino acids. The CDR3 DNA is TGTGCCAGCAGGCAAACGAGGGGGCTGATTGGCAATCAGCCCCAGCATTTT. Translation gives CASRQTRGLIGNQPQHF.